This TCR beta chain was captured by sequencing in a study of response to subunit inactivated influenza vaccine. General observations from the study: That few new T cells are recruited by each seasonal influenza vaccination was the authors' suggestion.

On this clonotype: Antigen unknown.

TCRdb fed the RT-PCR reads into MiXCR, producing one record per CDR3 protein. The data show more than 200,000 distinct CDR3 sequences, with approximately 12% seen just once and approximately 8.4% held by the top ten. V was clipped by 1 base and J by 8 bases; unmatched bases: 10. Germline CDR1 is DFQATT and CDR2 is SNEGSKA (reference sequence). CDR3 length equals 14 residues. V is TRBV20-1 and J is TRBJ1-2; TRBD1 aligns across 7 bases. This material consisted of non-naive T cells sorted from PBMCs, taken less than 15 days before vaccination. The source is a man aged 45-65 years who received an inactivated influenza vaccine. DNA of the CDR3: TGCAGTGCTAGAGTACGGGACAGTTTGGGCGGCTACACCTTC. It is translated as CSARVRDSLGGYTF.